A single sample gave rise to the 27 T cell receptor beta chains below, sequenced in a study of cytomegalovirus exposure and HLA in healthy donors. PCR employed 60 Vbeta and 13 Jbeta primers. Assay: immunoSEQ multiplex PCR; the TCRdb copy retains only in-frame clones and omits some. The sample has 150,000 to 200,000 clones; around 79% are singletons. Sequencing was performed on PBMCs. These receptors originate from a woman aged 45-65 years in good health and CMV-seronegative.

This clone was seen more than once but under ten times. This sequence joins TRBV6-5 and TRBJ1-2; D ambiguous. V was trimmed by 2 bases and J by 6 bases, leaving 4 bases between them. The CDR3 consists of 11 residues. Germline CDR1 and CDR2: MNHEY and SVGAGI. CDR3 DNA: TGTGCCAGCAGTTACGGCCATGGCTACACCTTC. Its translation: CASSYGHGYTF.

The chain has TRBV7-8 and TRBJ2-6; 8 positions agree with TRBD1. V lost 3 bases, J lost 5 bases, and 3 bases stayed unmatched. Per germline, CDR1 SGHVS and CDR2 FQNEAQ. The CDR3 sequence is 15 residues long. The CDR3 DNA follows: TGTGCCAGCAGCTTCGACAGGGGTTGGGCCAACGTCCTGACTTTC. Translation gives CASSFDRGWANVLTF.

The chain is built from TRBV29-1 and TRBJ2-1; 10 bases agree with TRBD2. The CDR3 is 16 residues long. J gave up 5 bases and V 3 bases, and 10 bases lay outside the gene matches. Germline CDR1 is SQVTM and CDR2 is ANQGSEA. The CDR3 here is CSVETRSGRADNEQFF. CDR3 nucleotides: TGCAGCGTTGAGACTCGCAGCGGGAGGGCGGACAATGAGCAGTTCTTC.

This chain connects TRBV2 to TRBJ1-5; tentative D call: TRBD1 (6 bases). This CDR3 spans 15 amino acids. CDR1 and CDR2 (germline): SNHLY, FYNNEI. V lost 3 bases and J lost 2, with 11 bases in between. DNA of the CDR3: TGTGCCAGCAGTGATCCCCGGACAGGCAATCAGCCCCAGCATTTT. Amino acid sequence: CASSDPRTGNQPQHF.

The chain carries TRBV27 and TRBJ2-6, with D tentatively TRBD2 (6 bases). This CDR3 comprises 15 residues. Germline lookup yields CDR1 MNHEY and CDR2 SMNVEV (reference sequence). Trimming stripped 5 bases from V and 3 bases from J, with 11 bases between. DNA of the CDR3: TGTGCCAGCAGTCGCGGCGGGGTTGGGGCCAACGTCCTGACTTTC. Protein product: CASSRGGVGANVLTF.

This clone occurred once. The chain has TRBV7-2 and TRBJ1-2; 8 bases fit TRBD1. The CDR3 is 16 residues long. V gave up 2 bases and J gave up 4 bases; unmatched junction bases: 9. Germline CDR1 is SGHTA and CDR2 is FQGNSA. Written as DNA, the CDR3 is TGTGCCAGCAGCTTAACACCGGGACAGGCGCGCTATGGCTACACCTTC. Protein: CASSLTPGQARYGYTF.

Written as DNA, the CDR3 is TGCGCCAGCAGCTTGGAGGGACTAGCGCGCACAGATACGCAGTATTTT. Protein sequence: CASSLEGLARTDTQYF. This chain connects TRBV5-1 to TRBJ2-3; 10 bases line up with TRBD2. Germline values: CDR1 SGHRS, CDR2 YFSETQ. The CDR3 covers 16 residues. J was trimmed by 1 base and V by 0 bases; bases with no gene match: 2. Supplemented by reference TRBV5-1 and TRBJ2-3, the full variable domain reads KAGVTQTPRYLIKTRGQQVTLSCSPISGHRSVSWYQQTPGQGLQFLFEYFSETQRNKGNFPGRFSGRQFSNSRSEMNVSTLELGDSALYLCASSLEGLARTDTQYFGPGTRLTVL.

V is TRBV21-1 and J is TRBJ2-7; the DNA was not used to check the table's D call, TRBD1. TRBV21-1 is a recognized pseudogene. There are 13 residues in the CDR3. The CDR3 DNA reads as TGTGCCAGCAGCCCAGGGGGGCCCTACGAGCAGTACTTC. It yields the protein CASSPGGPYEQYF.

The V gene is TRBV7-9, the J gene TRBJ1-4, with D maybe TRBD1 (6 bases). The CDR3 totals 15 residues. V lost 5 bases and J 5 bases, leaving 15 bases between the germline ends. Germline V gene sequence: CDR1 SEHNR, CDR2 FQNEAQ (reference sequence). CDR3 DNA sequence: TGTGCCAGCAGCCGGGTGCAGGGGCCGAATGAAAAACTGTTTTTT. Encoded protein: CASSRVQGPNEKLFF.

This CDR3 is CASSLPGGNQPQHF. In DNA, the CDR3 is TGTGCCAGCAGTCTCCCGGGGGGCAATCAGCCCCAGCATTTT. V gene TRBV7-2 combines with J gene TRBJ1-5, with D possibly matching TRBD1 (5 bases). The CDR3 extends over 14 amino acids. The germline gives CDR1 SGHTA, CDR2 FQGNSA. Deletions cut 6 bases from V and 2 bases from J, with 11 bases between.

The rearrangement links TRBV6-1 to TRBJ2-7; tentatively, D is TRBD1 (6 bases). The CDR3 is 13 residues long. Trimming pared 6 bases from V and 2 bases from J, leaving 11 bases between. Germline V lookup: CDR1 MNHNS, CDR2 SASEGT. CDR3 region: CASRDSSAYEQYF. CDR3 DNA: TGTGCCAGCAGGGACAGCAGTGCCTACGAGCAGTACTTC.

This chain uses TRBV19 with TRBJ1-3; D call uncertain. Germline CDR1 is LNHDA and CDR2 is SQIVND (reference sequence). Trimming cost V 7 bases and J 0 bases, with 19 bases left between them. This CDR3 is 17 amino acids long. This CDR3 reads CASTPEALPLSGNTIYF. The DNA for the CDR3 is TGTGCCAGTACCCCAGAAGCACTACCCCTCTCTGGAAACACCATATATTTT.

CDR3 residues: CASSLASGEIQYF. CDR3 nucleotide sequence: TGTGCCAGCAGCTTAGCGAGCGGGGAAATCCAGTACTTC. V usage is TRBV7-9 and J usage is TRBJ2-7, with 7 bases lining up with TRBD2. V shed 0 bases and J 10 bases; nucleotides not matched to a gene: 6. The CDR3 sequence is 13 residues long. From germline, CDR1 is SEHNR and CDR2 FQNEAQ (reference sequence).

The chain recombines TRBV7-6 with TRBJ1-2; no reliable D call. This CDR3 is built from 15 residues. Germline CDR1 reads SGHVS; CDR2 reads FNYEAQ. V was shortened by 4 bases and J by 4 bases, with 16 bases between the two germline ends. The CDR3 sequence: CASSSATTAPYGYTF. The CDR3 nucleotides read TGTGCCAGCAGCTCGGCGACTACAGCCCCCTATGGCTACACCTTC.

The gene calls are TRBV20-1 and TRBJ2-3; D is unresolved. CDR3 length: 11 amino acids. The germline V gene encodes CDR1 DFQATT and CDR2 SNEGSKA (reference sequence). V lost 3 bases and J 4 bases, leaving 5 bases between the germline ends. CDR3 sequence reads: CSARYADTQYF. CDR3 coding DNA: TGCAGTGCTAGGTATGCAGATACGCAGTATTTT.

The gene calls are TRBV5-1 and TRBJ2-1; possible D gene TRBD1, 6 bases. CDR1 is SGHRS and CDR2 is YFSETQ in the germline V gene. The germline V and J ends were trimmed by 3 bases and 11 bases, with 12 bases remaining between them. The CDR3 runs to 12 residues. Here the CDR3 DNA reads TGCGCCAGCAGCTCCCAGGGGCTGCAGCAGTTCTTC. Amino acid sequence: CASSSQGLQQFF.

About this clone itself: Other nucleotide sequences in the sample specify the same CDR3. The genes are TRBV5-6 and TRBJ2-7; D uncertain. Trimming took 4 bases from V and 2 from J, leaving 10 bases between them. The CDR3 runs 13 residues. CDR1 SGHDT and CDR2 YYEEEE come from the germline V gene. CDR3 loop: CASSLVAAYEQYF. In nucleotides, the CDR3 is TGTGCCAGCAGCCTGGTTGCGGCCTACGAGCAGTACTTC.

The chain is built from TRBV27 and TRBJ1-1; 8 bases fit TRBD1. This CDR3 contains 14 residues. V trimming: 4 bases; J trimming: 7 bases; junction bases outside the gene matches: 8. Germline values: CDR1 MNHEY, CDR2 SMNVEV (reference sequence). The CDR3 reads CASSSTGAGDEAFF. CDR3 bases: TGTGCCAGCAGTTCGACAGGGGCGGGGGATGAAGCTTTCTTT.

Only one count was recorded for this clone. J is TRBJ1-1 and V is TRBV28; D perhaps matches TRBD1 (5 bases). The CDR3 consists of 13 residues. Per germline, CDR1 MDHEN and CDR2 SYDVKM. The V gene lost 8 bases and the J gene lost 9 bases, with 19 bases spanning the gap. The chain's CDR3 is CASVDLGLEKAFF. CDR3 nucleotides: TGTGCCAGCGTTGACTTGGGACTAGAAAAAGCTTTCTTT.

The chain's CDR3 is CASSFSTAFSSPLHF. CDR3 sequence (DNA): TGTGCCAGCAGTTTTTCGACAGCCTTTAGTTCACCCCTCCACTTT. The J gene is TRBJ1-6, the V gene TRBV27; perhaps TRBD1 as D (5 bases). Germline-derived CDR1 and CDR2 are MNHEY and SMNVEV (reference sequence). The CDR3 is made up of 15 amino acids. Trimming took off 3 bases at V and 9 bases at J, with 15 bases between the two ends.

The chain's CDR3 is CASGQGANSPLHF. CDR3 coding DNA: TGTGCCAGCGGACAGGGGGCTAATTCACCCCTCCACTTT. V and J are TRBV7-9 and TRBJ1-6; 11 positions match TRBD1. V gave up 8 bases and J gave up 6 bases; unmatched junction bases: 0. The CDR3 sequence is 13 residues long. The germline gives CDR1 SEHNR, CDR2 FQNEAQ (reference sequence).

The rearrangement uses TRBV5-1 and TRBJ1-1, with a possible D match to TRBD1 (5 bases). CDR3 length equals 14 residues. Trimming removed 0 bases at V and 3 bases at J, with 9 bases between. Germline V gives CDR1 SGHRS, CDR2 YFSETQ. CDR3 in DNA: TGCGCCAGCAGCTTGGAGGGGAGGGACACTGAAGCTTTCTTT. This codes for CASSLEGRDTEAFF. The full variable domain, its missing parts supplied by reference TRBV5-1 and TRBJ1-1, is KAGVTQTPRYLIKTRGQQVTLSCSPISGHRSVSWYQQTPGQGLQFLFEYFSETQRNKGNFPGRFSGRQFSNSRSEMNVSTLELGDSALYLCASSLEGRDTEAFFGQGTRLTVV.

The V gene is TRBV7-3, the J gene TRBJ1-1; D possibly corresponds to TRBD1 (6 bases). Per germline, CDR1 SGHTA and CDR2 FQGTGA. The CDR3 length is 13 residues. Between the trimmed V and J ends, which lost 5 bases and 7 bases, there was a span of 14 bases. This CDR3 reads CASSPAKGGEAFF. CDR3 nucleotide sequence: TGTGCCAGCAGCCCTGCAAAAGGGGGTGAAGCTTTCTTT. The whole variable domain, filled in from reference TRBV7-3 and TRBJ1-1, reads GAGVSQTPSNKVTEKGKYVELRCDPISGHTALYWYRQSLGQGPEFLIYFQGTGAADDSGLPNDRFFAVRPEGSVSTLKIQRTERGDSAVYLCASSPAKGGEAFFGQGTRLTVV.

This clone was detected a few times. J is TRBJ2-7 and V is TRBV7-2; D might be TRBD1 (7 bases). V shed 5 bases and J shed 3 bases, with 8 bases lying between them. Germline CDR1 reads SGHTA; CDR2 reads FQGNSA. This CDR3 region has 12 residues. The CDR3 loop reads CASSQGGYEQYF. In DNA, the CDR3 is TGTGCCAGCAGCCAGGGGGGCTACGAGCAGTACTTC.

The CDR3 DNA reads as TGTGCCAGCAGCTTAGATGGCCGGCTAGCGGTTTACAATGAGCAGTTCTTC. Residues: CASSLDGRLAVYNEQFF. The chain couples TRBV7-6 to TRBJ2-1; TRBD2 matches 7 bases. The J segment lost 4 bases and the V segment lost 1 base, leaving 10 bases of the junction unmatched. The CDR3 contains 17 residues. Per the germline V gene, CDR1 is SGHVS and CDR2 is FNYEAQ. Based on the CDR3 plus reference TRBV7-6 and TRBJ2-1, the full variable domain is GAGVSQSPRYKVTKRGQDVALRCDPISGHVSLYWYRQALGQGPEFLTYFNYEAQQDKSGLPNDRFSAERPEGSISTLTIQRTEQRDSAMYRCASSLDGRLAVYNEQFFGPGTRLTVL.

Here the CDR3 reads CASSLASHNSGNTIYF. In nucleotides, the CDR3 is TGTGCCAGCAGCTTAGCGTCACACAACTCTGGAAACACCATATATTTT. The chain links TRBV7-9 to TRBJ1-3; D is unresolved. The CDR3 extends over 16 amino acids. V was cut by 0 bases and J by 0 bases, with 9 bases left in between. Per germline, CDR1 SEHNR and CDR2 FQNEAQ (reference sequence).

This clone was seen only once. The J gene is TRBJ2-1, the V gene TRBV7-3; 9 nucleotides align to TRBD2. Trimming at V came to 6 bases and at J to 4 bases, leaving 13 bases not matched to a gene. This CDR3 comprises 17 residues. Germline values: CDR1 SGHTA, CDR2 FQGTGA. CDR3 sequence reads: CASSRRAGGHLYNEQFF. The CDR3 bases are TGTGCCAGCAGTCGACGTGCGGGGGGGCATCTATACAATGAGCAGTTCTTC.